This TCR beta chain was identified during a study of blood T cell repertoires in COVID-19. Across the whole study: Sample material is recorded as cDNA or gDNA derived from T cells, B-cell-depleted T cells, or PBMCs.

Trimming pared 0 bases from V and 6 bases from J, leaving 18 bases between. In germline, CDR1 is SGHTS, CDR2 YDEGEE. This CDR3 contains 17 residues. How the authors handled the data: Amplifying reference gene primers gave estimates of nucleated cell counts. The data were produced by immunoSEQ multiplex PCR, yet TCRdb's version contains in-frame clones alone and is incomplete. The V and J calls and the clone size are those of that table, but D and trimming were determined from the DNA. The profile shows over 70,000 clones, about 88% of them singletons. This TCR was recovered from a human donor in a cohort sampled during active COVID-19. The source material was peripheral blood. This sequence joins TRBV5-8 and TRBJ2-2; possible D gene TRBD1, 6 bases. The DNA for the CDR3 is TGTGCCAGCAGCTTGGGCAGGGGTCGCGTTTTCGCCGGGGAGCTGTTTTTT. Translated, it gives CASSLGRGRVFAGELFF.